The next 3 T cell receptor beta chains were all read from a single sample in a study of T cells in women clearing cervical HPV infection. Clones were sequenced by immunoSEQ multiplex PCR, and TCRdb holds only the in-frame ones, with some missing. This sample's table reports approximately 16,000 clones. The sample was blood buffy coat. These receptors were collected from a woman between 18 and 70 years old with a cervical HPV16 infection that either progressed to CIN3+ or cleared (not recorded which).

For this clone: The read gets to within 3 residues of the CDR3 end, and the germline J gene fills in the rest. J is TRBJ2-7 and V is TRBV2; TRBD1 matches at 10 bases. Trimming removed 8 bases from V and 0 bases from J; junction bases left unmatched: 7. The germline V gene encodes CDR1 SNHLY and CDR2 FYNNEI. This CDR3 region has 15 residues. CDR3 amino acids: CASGRDRGYSYEQYF. The part of the CDR3 DNA that was read is TGTGCCAGCGGCCGGGACAGGGGCTACTCCTACGAG.

As for this clone: The DNA ends 3 residues before the CDR3 does, and the rest of the CDR3 is filled in from the germline J gene. The V and J genes are TRBV7-3 and TRBJ2-1; possibly TRBD1 for D (5 bases). This CDR3 contains 15 residues. Trimming removed 3 bases from V and 0 bases from J, with 9 bases in between. The germline V gene encodes CDR1 SGHTA and CDR2 FQGTGA. The sequenced part of the CDR3 DNA is TGTGCCAGCAGCTTGCAGGGTAGCTCCTACAATGAG. Its protein is CASSLQGSSYNE. The full CDR3 reads CASSLQGSSYNEQFF.

Worth noting for this clone: The read falls 3 residues short of the CDR3 end, and the missing part is taken from the germline J gene. The J gene is TRBJ2-7, the V gene TRBV20-1, with D maybe TRBD2 (6 bases). This CDR3 has 13 residues. CDR1 and CDR2 from the germline V gene are DFQATT and SNEGSKA (reference sequence). The ends were cut back, 6 bases at V and 3 bases at J, with 15 bases in the middle. The CDR3 DNA, read in part, is TGCAGTGCCCCGGGGCAGGGACTCTACGAG. This gives the protein CSAPGQGLYE. Given in full, the CDR3 is CSAPGQGLYEQYF.